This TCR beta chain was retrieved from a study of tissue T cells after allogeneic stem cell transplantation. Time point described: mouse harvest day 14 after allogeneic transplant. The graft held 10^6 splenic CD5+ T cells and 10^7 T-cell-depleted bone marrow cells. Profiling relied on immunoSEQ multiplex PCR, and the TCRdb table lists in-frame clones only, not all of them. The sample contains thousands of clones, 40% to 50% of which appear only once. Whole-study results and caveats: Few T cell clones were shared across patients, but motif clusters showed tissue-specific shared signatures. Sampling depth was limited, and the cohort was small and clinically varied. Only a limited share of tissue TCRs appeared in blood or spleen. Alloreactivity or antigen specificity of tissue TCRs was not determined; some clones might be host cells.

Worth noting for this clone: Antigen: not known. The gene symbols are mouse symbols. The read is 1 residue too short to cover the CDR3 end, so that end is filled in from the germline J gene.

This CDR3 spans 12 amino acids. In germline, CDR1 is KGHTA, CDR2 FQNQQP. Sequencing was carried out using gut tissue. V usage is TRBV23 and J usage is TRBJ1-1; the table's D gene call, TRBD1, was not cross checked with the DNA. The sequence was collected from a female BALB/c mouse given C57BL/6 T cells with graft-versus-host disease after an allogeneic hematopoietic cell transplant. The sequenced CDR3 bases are TGCTCCAGCAACCTCAGGGTCCCAGAAGTCTTC. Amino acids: CSSNLRVPEVF. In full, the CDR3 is CSSNLRVPEVFF.